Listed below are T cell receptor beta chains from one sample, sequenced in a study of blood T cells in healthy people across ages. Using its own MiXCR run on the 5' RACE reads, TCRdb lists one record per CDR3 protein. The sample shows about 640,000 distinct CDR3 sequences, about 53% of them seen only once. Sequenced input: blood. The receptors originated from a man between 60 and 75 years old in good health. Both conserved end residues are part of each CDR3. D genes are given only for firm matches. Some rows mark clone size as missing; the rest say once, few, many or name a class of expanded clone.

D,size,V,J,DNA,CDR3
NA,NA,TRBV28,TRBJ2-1,TGTGCCAGCGCCTCTTTTGCCTACAATGAGCAGTTCTTC,CASASFAYNEQFF
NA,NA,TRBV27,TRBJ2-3,TGTGCCTCCCGAAGGGGAGGAGATACGCAGTATTTT,CASRRGGDTQYF
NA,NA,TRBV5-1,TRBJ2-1,TGCGCCAGCAGCTTGGGCGGGACGGCCGACAATGAGCAGTTCTTC,CASSLGGTADNEQFF
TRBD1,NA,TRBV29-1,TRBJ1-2,TGCAGCGTTGTAATCCTGGACAGGAGAAACTATGGCTACACCTTC,CSVVILDRRNYGYTF
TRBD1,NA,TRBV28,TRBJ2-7,TGTGCCAGCAGTGCCCCGGGACAGGGCGCTTCCTACGAGCAGTACTTC,CASSAPGQGASYEQYF
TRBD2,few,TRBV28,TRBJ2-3,TGTGCCAGCAGCAGACCGACTAGCGCGGAGGATACGCAGTATTTT,CASSRPTSAEDTQYF
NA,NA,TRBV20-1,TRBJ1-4,TGCAGTGCTAGAGACCCAAGGGTTTATGAAAAACTGTTTTTT,CSARDPRVYEKLFF
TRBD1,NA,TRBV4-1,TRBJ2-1,TGCGCCAGCAGCCAAGGGGACAGGGGGCAGGGTGAGCAGTTCTTC,CASSQGDRGQGEQFF
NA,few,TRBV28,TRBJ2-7,TGTGCCAGCAGATCCGGGACATCCGCCTACGAGCAGTACTTC,CASRSGTSAYEQYF
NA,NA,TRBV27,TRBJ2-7,TGTGCCAGCGGCGGGGGCCGGGACTACAATGAGCAGTACTTC,CASGGGRDYNEQYF
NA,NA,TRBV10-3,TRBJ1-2,TGTGCCATCAGTGTGGAAGGCAGGGATAGGGAAACTAACACCTTC,CAISVEGRDRETNTF
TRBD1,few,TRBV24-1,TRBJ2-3,TGTGCCTCCTCTACTCCGGGACAGGGAGCAGATACGCAGTATTTT,CASSTPGQGADTQYF
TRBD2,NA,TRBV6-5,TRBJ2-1,TGTGCCAGCAGTTACCCAATAGCGGGGAGCTCCTACAATGAGCAGTTCTTC,CASSYPIAGSSYNEQFF
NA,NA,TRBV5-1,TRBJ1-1,TGCGCCAGCAGCTGGGAACCGAACACTGAAGCTTTCTTT,CASSWEPNTEAFF
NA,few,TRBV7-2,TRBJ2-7,TGTGCCAGCAAAACAGAGGCGGGGAGGTACGAGCAGTACTTC,CASKTEAGRYEQYF
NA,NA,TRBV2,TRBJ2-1,TGTGCCAGCCGGCTTGGAACCGGTGGTGAGCAGTTCTTC,CASRLGTGGEQFF
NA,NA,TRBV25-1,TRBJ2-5,TGTGCCAGCAGTGAAGGGGCCCGAAGCAACCAAGAGATCCAGTACTTC,CASSEGARSNQEIQYF
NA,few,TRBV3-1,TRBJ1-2,TGTGCCAGCAAAACGGACGGGTCTGATGGTGGCTACACCTTC,CASKTDGSDGGYTF
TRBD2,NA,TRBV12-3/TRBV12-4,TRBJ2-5,TGTGCCAGCAGTTTAGCGTGGCGGGGGGGCCGAGAGACCCAGTACTTC,CASSLAWRGGRETQYF
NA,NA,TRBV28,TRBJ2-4,TGTGCCAGCAGTGGGGCCGACTTGGCCAAAAACATTCAGTACTTC,CASSGADLAKNIQYF
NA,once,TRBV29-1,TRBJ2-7,TGCAGCGTTCTAGGGGGGACACCCTACAATGAGCAGTACTTC,CSVLGGTPYNEQYF
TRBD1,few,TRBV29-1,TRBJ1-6,TGCAGCGCGGCGACAGGGGCAAATTCACCCCTCCACTTT,CSAATGANSPLHF
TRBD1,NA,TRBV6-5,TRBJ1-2,TGTGCCAGCAGTTACGGCCCGGGACAGAGTAACTATGGCTACACCTTC,CASSYGPGQSNYGYTF
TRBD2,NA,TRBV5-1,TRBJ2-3,TGCGCCAGCCGCACTAGCGGTGGAGATACGCAGTATTTT,CASRTSGGDTQYF
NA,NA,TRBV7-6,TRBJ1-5,TGTGCCAGCAGCTTCCAGGAGAGGTGCAATCAGCCCCAGCATTTT,CASSFQERCNQPQHF
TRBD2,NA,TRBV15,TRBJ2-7,TGTGCCACCAGCAGAGATCTGGTAGCGGGGGGCATCATCTTCAATGAGCAGTACTTC,CATSRDLVAGGIIFNEQYF
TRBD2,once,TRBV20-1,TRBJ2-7,TGCAGTGCTTCGGCTAGCGGGGGGTTACCAGCCCAGTACTTC,CSASASGGLPAQYF
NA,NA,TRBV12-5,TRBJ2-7,TGTGCTAGTGGTGCTTCTTCCGGGGGTGAGCAGTACTTC,CASGASSGGEQYF